This is a list of T cell receptor beta chains from one sample in a study of cytomegalovirus exposure and HLA in healthy donors. Profiling relied on immunoSEQ multiplex PCR, and the TCRdb table lists in-frame clones only, not all of them. The profile covers more than 95,000 clones, with 70% to 80% appearing a single time and around 3.5% taken by the ten largest. The sequencing input was PBMCs. The receptors shown here come from a man aged 30 to 39 in good health and CMV-seronegative. Each CDR3 is given with its conserved first and last residue. The D gene is left open where the match is weak. Not every row has a clone size; where given, it reads once, few, many or a size class.

TRBD2	TRBV5-6	NA	TRBJ2-2	CASSFGGRGVFTGELFF	TGTGCCAGCAGCTTCGGGGGGCGGGGGGTCTTCACCGGGGAGCTGTTTTTT
NA	TRBV7-7	NA	TRBJ1-3	CASSLGSPGGGNTTYF	TGTGCCAGCAGCTTAGGATCCCCGGGGGGCGGAAACACCACATATTTT
NA	TRBV7-5	NA	TRBJ2-1	CARSLGQGANEQFF	TGTGCCAGAAGCTTAGGACAGGGGGCTAATGAGCAGTTCTTC
TRBD1	TRBV6-5	NA	TRBJ2-7	CASSPLGTGGNEQYF	TGTGCCAGCAGTCCCCTCGGGACAGGGGGCAACGAGCAGTACTTC
NA	TRBV18	NA	TRBJ1-2	CASSPLQSRAGANGYTF	TGTGCCAGCTCACCACTTCAGTCTAGGGCAGGGGCTAATGGCTACACCTTC
TRBD1	TRBV15	NA	TRBJ1-2	CATSKRTGYGYTF	TGTGCCACCAGCAAGAGGACAGGATATGGCTACACCTTC
TRBD1	TRBV19	NA	TRBJ2-1	CASSLTGGSYNEQFF	TGTGCCAGTAGCCTGACAGGGGGCTCCTACAATGAGCAGTTCTTC
NA	TRBV2	NA	TRBJ1-5	CASTFGQPSNQPQHF	TGTGCCAGCACCTTCGGACAGCCTAGCAATCAGCCCCAGCATTTT
TRBD2	TRBV11-2	NA	TRBJ2-7	CASSLVRGGEQYF	TGTGCCAGCAGCCTAGTTCGGGGAGGGGAGCAGTACTTC
TRBD1	TRBV7-9	NA	TRBJ2-2	CASSSRDRGLQELFF	TGTGCCAGCAGCTCCCGGGACAGGGGGCTTCAGGAGCTGTTTTTT
NA	TRBV9	NA	TRBJ2-2	CASSVAGTNTGELFF	TGTGCCAGCAGCGTAGCGGGGACGAACACCGGGGAGCTGTTTTTT
TRBD1	TRBV2	NA	TRBJ2-1	CASSEMGQGAYYNEQFF	TGTGCCAGCAGTGAAATGGGACAGGGGGCGTACTACAATGAGCAGTTCTTC
NA	TRBV7-9	NA	TRBJ2-2	CASSLGTYTGELFF	TGTGCCAGCAGCTTAGGGACATACACCGGGGAGCTGTTTTTT
NA	TRBV6-5	NA	TRBJ1-4	CASSYVTGEKLFF	TGTGCCAGCAGTTATGTAACGGGAGAAAAACTGTTTTTT
NA	TRBV5-6	NA	TRBJ2-7	CASSLGQAYSSSYEQYF	TGTGCCAGCAGCTTGGGACAGGCCTACTCGTCCTCCTACGAGCAGTACTTC
TRBD1	TRBV5-4	NA	TRBJ2-2	CASSASGGTTGELFF	TGTGCCAGCAGCGCCTCAGGGGGTACCACCGGGGAGCTGTTTTTT
NA	TRBV19	NA	TRBJ1-2	CASSPDQRGVGGYTF	TGTGCCAGTAGTCCTGACCAGCGGGGGGTCGGTGGCTACACCTTC
TRBD2	TRBV5-1	NA	TRBJ2-5	CASSLGLARQETQYF	TGCGCCAGCAGCTTAGGACTAGCGAGGCAAGAGACCCAGTACTTC
TRBD2	TRBV27	few	TRBJ2-3	CASSAQAGGTDTQYF	TGTGCCAGCAGTGCCCAAGCGGGGGGCACAGATACGCAGTATTTT
NA	TRBV7-9	NA	TRBJ2-5	CASSSGGREETQYF	TGTGCCAGCAGCTCCGGCGGGCGAGAAGAGACCCAGTACTTC
NA	TRBV5-6	NA	TRBJ2-3	CASRTPQGTDTQYF	TGTGCCAGCAGGACCCCACAGGGCACAGATACGCAGTATTTT
TRBD1	TRBV7-9	NA	TRBJ1-2	CASHGEGTGVSYGYTF	TGTGCCAGCCATGGTGAGGGGACAGGGGTTTCCTATGGCTACACCTTC
NA	TRBV5-1	NA	TRBJ2-1	CASSLALDNEQFF	TGCGCCAGCAGCTTGGCCTTAGACAATGAGCAGTTCTTC
TRBD2	TRBV9	few	TRBJ2-7	CASSGGGAYEQYF	TGTGCCAGCAGCGGCGGGGGGGCGTACGAGCAGTACTTC
NA	TRBV2	many	TRBJ2-3	CASREENTDTQYF	TGTGCCAGCAGGGAGGAGAACACAGATACGCAGTATTTT